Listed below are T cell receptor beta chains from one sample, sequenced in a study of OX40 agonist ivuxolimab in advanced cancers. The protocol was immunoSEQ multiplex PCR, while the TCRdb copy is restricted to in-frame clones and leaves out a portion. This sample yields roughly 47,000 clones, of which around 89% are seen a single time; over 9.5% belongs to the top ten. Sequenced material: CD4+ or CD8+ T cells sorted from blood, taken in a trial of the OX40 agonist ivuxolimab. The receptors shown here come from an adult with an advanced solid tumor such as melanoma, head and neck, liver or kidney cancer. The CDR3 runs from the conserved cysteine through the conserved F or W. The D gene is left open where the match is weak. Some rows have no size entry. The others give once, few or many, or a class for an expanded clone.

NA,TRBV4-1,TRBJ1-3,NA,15,TGCGCCAGCAGCCAAGATGGAGGGCCTGGAAACACCATATATTTT,CASSQDGGPGNTIYF
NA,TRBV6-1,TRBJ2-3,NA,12,TGTGCCAGCAGTGAATCCACAGATACGCAGTATTTT,CASSESTDTQYF
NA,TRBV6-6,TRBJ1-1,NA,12,TGTGCCAGCAGTCCCGCCACGGCTGAAGCTTTCTTT,CASSPATAEAFF
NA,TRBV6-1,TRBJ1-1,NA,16,TGTGCCAGCAGTGAATTTGGGCTCTTCACCTCCACTGAAGCTTTCTTT,CASSEFGLFTSTEAFF
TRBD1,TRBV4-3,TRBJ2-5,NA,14,TGCGCCAGCAGCCAACACAGGGGTACGGAGACCCAGTACTTC,CASSQHRGTETQYF
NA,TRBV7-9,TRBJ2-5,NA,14,TGTGCCAGCAGCCCACCCCTCTACCAAGAGACCCAGTACTTC,CASSPPLYQETQYF
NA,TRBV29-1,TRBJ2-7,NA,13,TGCAGCGTTGCCGGGGGACCAAGCTACGAGCAGTACTTC,CSVAGGPSYEQYF
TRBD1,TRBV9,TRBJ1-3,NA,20,TGTGCCAGCAGACCGACCCGGACAGGCTTCACGACAGGGCCTGGAAACACCATATATTTT,CASRPTRTGFTTGPGNTIYF
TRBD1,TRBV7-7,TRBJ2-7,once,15,TGTGCCAGCAGCCCCTCGACAGGGTCCAGCTACGAGCAGTACTTC,CASSPSTGSSYEQYF
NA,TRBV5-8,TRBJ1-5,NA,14,TGTGCCAGCAGCTTGTTAATCGGGAATCAGCCCCAGCATTTT,CASSLLIGNQPQHF
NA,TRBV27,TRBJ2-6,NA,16,TGTGCCAGCAGTCGCGTGTTGAGCTCTGGGGCCAACGTCCTGACTTTC,CASSRVLSSGANVLTF
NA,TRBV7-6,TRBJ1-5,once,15,TGTGCCAGCAGCCTAGGGGGGGGTAGCAATCAGCCCCAGCATTTT,CASSLGGGSNQPQHF
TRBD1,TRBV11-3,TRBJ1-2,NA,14,TGTGCCAGCAGCTCCGGGACAGGGGATCGGGGCTACACCTTC,CASSSGTGDRGYTF
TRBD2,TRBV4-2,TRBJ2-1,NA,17,TGTGCCAGCAGCCAGGCGGGACTAGCGGGAGGGTACAATGAGCAGTTCTTC,CASSQAGLAGGYNEQFF
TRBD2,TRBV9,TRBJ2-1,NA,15,TGTGCCAGCAGCCTCCCTAGCGGGGCCTACAATGAGCAGTTCTTC,CASSLPSGAYNEQFF
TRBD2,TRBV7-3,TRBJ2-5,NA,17,TGTGCCAGCAGCCCCAGCCCGGGACTAGCAGACCAAGAGACCCAGTACTTC,CASSPSPGLADQETQYF
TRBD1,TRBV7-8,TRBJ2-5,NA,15,TGTGCCAGCAGCTCACCGGGACAGGGGGGGGAGACCCAGTACTTC,CASSSPGQGGETQYF
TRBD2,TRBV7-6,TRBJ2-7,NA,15,TGTGCCAGCAGCCCACCCGGACTAGCGGGATACGAGCAGTACTTC,CASSPPGLAGYEQYF
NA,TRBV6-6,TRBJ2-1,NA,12,TGTGCCAGCAGTTCAGTAGGTAACGCGCAGTTCTTC,CASSSVGNAQFF
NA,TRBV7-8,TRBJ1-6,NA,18,TGTGCCAGCAGCTTAGCCGGTACGTCGCGGGAGGGTAATTCACCCCTCCACTTT,CASSLAGTSREGNSPLHF
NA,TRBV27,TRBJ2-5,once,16,TGTGCCAGCAGTTTACTGGGGTCAAGGGGAGTAGAGACCCAGTACTTC,CASSLLGSRGVETQYF
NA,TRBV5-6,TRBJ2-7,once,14,TGTGCCAGCCTAACGTCCAGGGGCACGTACGAGCAGTACTTC,CASLTSRGTYEQYF
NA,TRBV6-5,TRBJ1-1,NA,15,TGTGCCAGCAGTTTCGGGACTCCTGGCGGCACTGAAGCTTTCTTT,CASSFGTPGGTEAFF
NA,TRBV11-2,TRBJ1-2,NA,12,TGTGCCAGCACCCGGGGGGGGGCGGGCTACACCTTC,CASTRGGAGYTF
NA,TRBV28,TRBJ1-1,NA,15,TGTGCCAGCACCATCCTTTCGGTACAGAACACTGAAGCTTTCTTT,CASTILSVQNTEAFF
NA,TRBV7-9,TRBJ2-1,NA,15,TGTGCCAGCAGCTTACACCAAACCCTCTACAATGAGCAGTTCTTC,CASSLHQTLYNEQFF
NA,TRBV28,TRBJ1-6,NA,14,TGTGCCAGCGGTAGTACGTCCTTCAATTCACCCCTCCACTTT,CASGSTSFNSPLHF
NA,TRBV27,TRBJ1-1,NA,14,TGTGCCAGCAGTTTATCGGGAGGGGGGGTTGAAGCTTTCTTT,CASSLSGGGVEAFF
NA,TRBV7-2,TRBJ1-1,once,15,TGTGCCAGCAGCTTTACCAGGACAGTGAACACTGAAGCTTTCTTT,CASSFTRTVNTEAFF
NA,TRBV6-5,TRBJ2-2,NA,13,TGTGCCAGTGGACAGACGAACACCGGGGAGCTGTTTTTT,CASGQTNTGELFF
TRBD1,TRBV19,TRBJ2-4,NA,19,TGTGCCAGATCTCTCACGGGACAGGGGATCGTCCTAGCCAAAAACATTCAGTACTTC,CARSLTGQGIVLAKNIQYF
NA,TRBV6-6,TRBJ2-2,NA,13,TGTGCCAGCAGTTACTCGGACAGTAGGGACGTGTTTTTT,CASSYSDSRDVFF
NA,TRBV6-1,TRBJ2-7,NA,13,TGTGCCAACGGGGCGGGGCCCTTCTACGAGCAGTACTTC,CANGAGPFYEQYF
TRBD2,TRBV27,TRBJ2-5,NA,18,TGTGCCAGCAGTTTATCGCCCCTAAAGCGGGGGTCGCAAGAGACCCAGTACTTC,CASSLSPLKRGSQETQYF
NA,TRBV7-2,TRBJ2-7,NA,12,TGTGCCAGCAAGGGGGACTCCTACGAGCAGTACTTC,CASKGDSYEQYF
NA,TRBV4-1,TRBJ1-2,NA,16,TGCGCCAGCAGCCAAGATAAAGCAAGGACGGTCTATGGCTACACCTTC,CASSQDKARTVYGYTF
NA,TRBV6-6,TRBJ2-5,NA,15,TGTGCCAGCAGAGAAACCGCGGGGTCTCAAGAGACCCAGTACTTC,CASRETAGSQETQYF
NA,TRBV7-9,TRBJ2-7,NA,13,TGTGCCAGCAGATCCAAAAACTCCTACGAGCAGTACTTC,CASRSKNSYEQYF
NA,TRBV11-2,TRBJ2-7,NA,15,TGTGCCAGCAGCTTGAGCGGCATATACTCCTACGAGCAGTACTTC,CASSLSGIYSYEQYF
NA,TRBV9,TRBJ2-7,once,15,TGTGCCAGCAGCGTAGAAGGGGGAAGAGAATACGAGCAGTACTTC,CASSVEGGREYEQYF
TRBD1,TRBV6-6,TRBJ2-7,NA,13,TGTGCCAGCAGGGAGACAGGGAACTACGAGCAGTACTTC,CASRETGNYEQYF
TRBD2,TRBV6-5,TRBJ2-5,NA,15,TGTGCCAGCAGTTACGGGGGACTAGCGGGAGAGACCCAGTACTTC,CASSYGGLAGETQYF
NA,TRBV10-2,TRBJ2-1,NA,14,TGCGCCGTTAGTAGTGAGGGCCGAGGCCGAGAGCAGTTCTTC,CAVSSEGRGREQFF
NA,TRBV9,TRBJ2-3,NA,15,TGTGCCAGCAGCGTAGCGTTAGGGAGCACAGATACGCAGTATTTT,CASSVALGSTDTQYF
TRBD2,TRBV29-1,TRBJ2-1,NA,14,TGCAGCGTTGACGGCCTAGCGGGACTGAATGAGCAGTTCTTC,CSVDGLAGLNEQFF
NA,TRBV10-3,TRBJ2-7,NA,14,TGTGCCATCAGAACACCGGGTTCTCGCTACGAGCAGTACTTC,CAIRTPGSRYEQYF
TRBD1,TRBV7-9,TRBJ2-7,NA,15,TGTGCCAGCAGCTCCTTGGACAGGGGCTCCTACGAGCAGTACTTC,CASSSLDRGSYEQYF
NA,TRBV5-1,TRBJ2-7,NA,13,TGCGCCAGCAGCTTGGACAGGTCCTACGAGCAGTACTTC,CASSLDRSYEQYF
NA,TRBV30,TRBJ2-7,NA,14,TGTGCCTGGAGAGAAACTAGCCCTACCTACGAGCAGTACTTC,CAWRETSPTYEQYF
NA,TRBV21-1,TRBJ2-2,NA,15,TGTGCCAGCAGCTTCGGAGGGGCGAACACCGGGGAGCTGTTTTTT,CASSFGGANTGELFF